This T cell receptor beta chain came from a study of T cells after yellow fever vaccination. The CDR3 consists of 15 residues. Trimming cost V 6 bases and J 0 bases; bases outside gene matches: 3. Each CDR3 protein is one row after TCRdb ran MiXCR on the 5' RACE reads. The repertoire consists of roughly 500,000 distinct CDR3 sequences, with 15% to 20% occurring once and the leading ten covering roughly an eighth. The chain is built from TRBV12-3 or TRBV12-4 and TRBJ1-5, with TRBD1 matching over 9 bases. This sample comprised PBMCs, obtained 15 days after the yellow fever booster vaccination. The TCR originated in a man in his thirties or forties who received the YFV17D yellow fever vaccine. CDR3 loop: CASSRQGVSNQPQHF. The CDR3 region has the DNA TGTGCCAGCAGCCGACAGGGGGTTAGCAATCAGCCCCAGCATTTT.